This record looks at one TCR beta chain sequence and its context. The antigen is not known. TCR libraries each used 3,500 to 4,500 ng of total RNA. TCRdb re-called the 5' RACE reads; every CDR3 protein appears as one record, without DNA. The specimen's table records 110,000 to 150,000 distinct CDR3 sequences. Germline assignment: CDR1 SGHRS and CDR2 YFSETQ. CDR3 length: 15 residues. These data originate in a study of monozygotic twins with inflammatory bowel disease. Study outcomes and limitations: Differing T cell subtypes remained indistinguishable.

The rearrangement joins TRBV5-1 to TRBJ1-5; TCRdb proposes TRBD1, but this gene call is untestable without DNA. The clonotype originates from a human donor with ulcerative colitis or Crohn's disease, or a healthy co-twin of an affected twin (not recorded which). What was sequenced was blood. The CDR3 here is CASSPGQGGNQPQHF.